Presented here are 18 T cell receptor beta chains from one specimen sequenced in a study of shared clonotypes between healthy human individuals. The table came from immunoSEQ multiplex PCR; TCRdb's copy has only in-frame clones and leaves some out. The table shows a few million clones, with around 92% occurring only once. The sequenced sample was naive CD4+ T cells from PBMCs. Subset in this sample: CD45RA+ positively selected. Source of these receptors: a man aged 18-30 years in good health. Some clones in this sample may be carry-over from other donors' samples.

This sequence joins TRBV15 and TRBJ1-4, with a possible D match to TRBD1 (5 bases). Germline values: CDR1 LNHNV, CDR2 YYDKDF (reference sequence). Trimming shortened V by 1 base and J by 1 base, and 10 bases separated the two germline ends. The CDR3 sequence is 16 residues long. CDR3 sequence reads: CATSRGGVRTNEKLFF. CDR3 in DNA: TGTGCCACCAGCAGAGGGGGGGTAAGAACTAATGAAAAACTGTTTTTT.

This chain joins TRBV5-1 and TRBJ2-1; unclear D gene. Trimming took 1 base from V and 8 from J, leaving 16 bases between them. The CDR3 runs to 15 residues. Germline V gene lookup returns CDR1 SGHRS and CDR2 YFSETQ. This chain's CDR3 is CASSLFSRWVDEQFF. The CDR3 DNA sequence: TGCGCCAGCAGCTTGTTTTCGAGGTGGGTCGATGAGCAGTTCTTC.

This rearrangement joins TRBV19 to TRBJ1-2, with D uncertain. Trimming stripped 7 bases from V and 1 base from J, with 19 bases between. Germline CDR1 LNHDA, CDR2 SQIVND (reference sequence). This CDR3 region has 16 residues. DNA of the CDR3: TGTGCCAGTACTAGGGCTTACAGCTACTTTAACTATGGCTACACCTTC. Translation gives CASTRAYSYFNYGYTF.

The V and J genes are TRBV6-1 and TRBJ2-3; TRBD1 might be the D (6 bases). Germline CDR1 reads MNHNS; CDR2 reads SASEGT. This CDR3 contains 15 residues. Trimming shortened V by 6 bases and J by 0 bases, and 13 bases separated the two germline ends. The CDR3 DNA reads TGTGCCAGCAGCCTAGGGGGAACTAGCACAGATACGCAGTATTTT. Translation: CASSLGGTSTDTQYF.

The chain joins TRBV12-5 to TRBJ2-3, with 11 bases lining up with TRBD2. The CDR3 sequence is 16 residues long. V shed 2 bases, J shed 2 bases, and the junction held 3 bases outside the gene matches. CDR1 is LGHNT and CDR2 is FRNRAP in the germline V gene. CDR3 region: CASGLTSGSITDTQYF. DNA of the CDR3: TGTGCTAGTGGTTTGACTAGCGGGAGTATCACAGATACGCAGTATTTT.

As for this clone: The sample holds other DNA sequences that translate to the same CDR3. V usage is TRBV12-5 and J usage is TRBJ2-3; D is undetermined. The CDR3 sequence is 11 residues long. Germline loops: CDR1 LGHNT, CDR2 FRNRAP. V lost 9 bases, J lost 6 bases, and 10 bases lay in between. The CDR3 loop reads CASGFGDTQYF. DNA for the CDR3: TGTGCTAGCGGGTTCGGGGATACGCAGTATTTT. The full variable domain, its missing parts supplied by reference TRBV12-5 and TRBJ2-3, is DARVTQTPRHKVTEMGQEVTMRCQPILGHNTVFWYRQTMMQGLELLAYFRNRAPLDDSGMPKDRFSAEMPDATLATLKIQPSEPRDSAVYFCASGFGDTQYFGPGTRLTVL.

The chain carries TRBV7-8 and TRBJ1-4; 7 nucleotides line up with TRBD1. Trimming took 5 bases from V and 6 from J; bases not matched to a gene: 12. This CDR3 has 16 residues. The germline V gene has CDR1 SGHVS and CDR2 FQNEAQ. The CDR3 DNA reads TGTGCCAGCAGCCCCGGCCGGACAGGCGGAGATGAAAAACTGTTTTTT. It codes for CASSPGRTGGDEKLFF.

CDR3 sequence: CASSMYVPDTGELFF. The CDR3 DNA sequence: TGTGCCAGTAGTATGTACGTGCCTGACACCGGGGAGCTGTTTTTT. The chain combines TRBV19 with TRBJ2-2, with no clear D. The CDR3 is 15 residues long. Germline lookup yields CDR1 LNHDA and CDR2 SQIVND (reference sequence). V was trimmed by 3 bases and J by 3 bases, leaving 11 bases between them.

The chain has TRBV19 and TRBJ2-7; D might be TRBD1 or TRBD2, each matching 6 bases. V was trimmed by 5 bases and J by 6 bases, leaving 14 bases between them. The CDR3 extends over 13 amino acids. Germline values: CDR1 LNHDA, CDR2 SQIVND (reference sequence). CDR3 loop: CASSLRGRREQYF. DNA for the CDR3: TGTGCCAGTAGTTTACGGGGGCGACGCGAGCAGTACTTC.

The chain recombines TRBV7-3 with TRBJ2-3; D uncertain. Trimming took 5 bases from V and 6 from J, leaving 18 bases between them. This CDR3 has 15 residues. Per the germline V gene, CDR1 is SGHTA and CDR2 is FQGTGA. In DNA form, the CDR3 reads TGTGCCAGCAGCCCATCTCCGGGCCAGTGGGATACGCAGTATTTT. Its protein product is CASSPSPGQWDTQYF.

The V and J genes are TRBV4-3 and TRBJ2-7; TRBD1 or TRBD2 may be the D gene (7 bases each). The germline V gene encodes CDR1 LGHNA and CDR2 YSLEER. The V end lost 3 bases, the J end lost 5 bases, and 11 bases lay between the germline ends. The CDR3 totals 13 residues. The CDR3, as DNA: TGCGCCAGCAGCCAGGCAGGGGGGGACGAGCAGTACTTC. Its protein product is CASSQAGGDEQYF.

The CDR3: CAREGVQTQYF. The CDR3 nucleotides are TGTGCCAGGGAGGGGGTGCAGACCCAGTACTTC. The chain employs TRBV21-1 and TRBJ2-5. TRBV21-1 is annotated as a pseudogene. CDR3 length: 11 amino acids.

This clone was seen a single time. V gene TRBV5-8 combines with J gene TRBJ1-2; no clear D. The germline V gene encodes CDR1 SGHTS and CDR2 YDEGEE. Trimming took off 0 bases at V and 3 bases at J, with 15 bases between the two ends. This CDR3 contains 16 residues. The CDR3 here is CASSLGVGFSDYGYTF. The CDR3 bases are TGTGCCAGCAGCTTGGGAGTAGGCTTTTCGGACTATGGCTACACCTTC.

V gene TRBV7-3 combines with J gene TRBJ2-2, with 11 bases fitting TRBD2. CDR3 length: 16 amino acids. The germline V gene encodes CDR1 SGHTA and CDR2 FQGTGA. Unmatched junction bases numbered 3, after V lost 5 bases and J lost 1 base. CDR3 in amino acids: CASSQTSGKNTGELFF. The DNA of the CDR3 is TGTGCCAGCAGCCAGACTAGCGGGAAGAACACCGGGGAGCTGTTTTTT. The variable domain in full, completed from reference TRBV7-3 and TRBJ2-2, reads GAGVSQTPSNKVTEKGKYVELRCDPISGHTALYWYRQSLGQGPEFLIYFQGTGAADDSGLPNDRFFAVRPEGSVSTLKIQRTERGDSAVYLCASSQTSGKNTGELFFGEGSRLTVL.

Notes on this clone: The same CDR3 can be traced to other DNA sequences in this sample. CDR3 residues: CASSEVTGYQPQHF. CDR3 DNA sequence: TGTGCCAGCAGTGAAGTGACAGGGTATCAGCCCCAGCATTTT. The genes are TRBV6-1 and TRBJ1-5, with 7 bases matching TRBD1. The germline V gene encodes CDR1 MNHNS and CDR2 SASEGT. The length of the CDR3 is 14 residues. Unmatched junction bases numbered 2, after V lost 1 base and J lost 5 bases.

This clone appeared a single time. The chain carries TRBV18 and TRBJ2-5, with D possibly called TRBD1 or TRBD2 (5 bases each). The ends were cut back, 4 bases at V and 1 base at J, with 13 bases in the middle. The CDR3 is 15 residues long. The germline V gene encodes CDR1 KGHSH and CDR2 LQKENI. The CDR3 reads CASSLVPGSQETQYF. The CDR3 coding sequence is TGTGCCAGCTCACTCGTCCCAGGGAGCCAAGAGACCCAGTACTTC.

The chain carries TRBV2 and TRBJ2-1, with D perhaps TRBD2 (5 bases). Between the trimmed V and J ends, which lost 7 bases and 7 bases, there was a span of 8 bases. The CDR3 loop spans 11 amino acids. From germline, CDR1 is SNHLY and CDR2 FYNNEI. CDR3 sequence: CASKRENEQFF. The DNA of the CDR3 is TGTGCCAGCAAGAGGGAAAATGAGCAGTTCTTC.

The chain is built from TRBV4-2 and TRBJ1-1; 7 bases are shared with TRBD1. The V segment lost 7 bases and the J segment 1 base; nucleotides outside the gene matches: 6. This CDR3 contains 14 residues. The germline V gene encodes CDR1 LGHNA and CDR2 YNFKEQ. The DNA for the CDR3 is TGTGCCAGCAACAACAGGGGAAGGAACACTGAAGCTTTCTTT. Encoded protein: CASNNRGRNTEAFF.